The T cell receptor (beta chain) under discussion was sequenced for a study of immune cell composition in non-small cell lung cancer. Turning to the study itself: Histologic subtype was mainly adenocarcinoma or squamous cell carcinoma.

Remarks on this clone: The target antigen is unknown.

The V gene end was trimmed by 5 bases and the J gene end by 1 base; junction bases not matched to a gene: 3. CDR1 and CDR2 (germline): SNHLY, FYNNEI. There are 16 residues in the CDR3. Sequenced by immunoSEQ multiplex PCR; TCRdb stores in-frame clones only, minus some. The table includes 5,500 to 7,000 clones, roughly 73% detected once. General observations from the study: Shared sequences between tumour-reactive and dominant in vivo clones were not proven. Lung adenocarcinomas had lower top 10 clone scores and clonality than squamous tumours.

The gene calls are TRBV2 and TRBJ2-3, with 13 bases lining up with TRBD2. The sample consisted of lung tumor tissue. This clonotype was obtained from a human donor with non-small cell lung cancer. The CDR3 nucleotides are TGTGCCAGCAGTTCCGGACTAGCGGGGGGCACAGATACGCAGTATTTT. Its translation is CASSSGLAGGTDTQYF.